This is a list of T cell receptor beta chains from one sample in a study of blood T cell repertoires in COVID-19. The table came from immunoSEQ multiplex PCR; TCRdb's copy has only in-frame clones and leaves some out. The sample has tens of thousands of clones; 80% to 90% are singletons. Sample: peripheral blood. These receptor sequences come from a man aged 25 to 40 with active or convalescent COVID-19. Both conserved end residues are part of each CDR3. D genes are given only for firm matches. Clone size is given for some rows only: seen once, a few or many times, or a class if the clone is expanded.

d_gene	v_gene	abundance	j_gene	CDR3nt	CDR3aa
TRBD1	TRBV28	once	TRBJ2-5	TGTGCCAGCTCCTCCAACGTACAGGGGGCCCAAGAGACCCAGTACTTC	CASSSNVQGAQETQYF
NA	TRBV10-3	NA	TRBJ1-1	TGTGCCATCAGTGACCGGACACGGACGAACACTGAAGCTTTCTTT	CAISDRTRTNTEAFF
NA	TRBV19	NA	TRBJ2-2	TGTGCCAGTGCCACAAGGGGGGGGAACACCGGGGAGCTGTTTTTT	CASATRGGNTGELFF
TRBD2	TRBV4-3	NA	TRBJ2-3	TGCGCCAGCAGCCAAGATCTAGCGGAGTCAGATACGCAGTATTTT	CASSQDLAESDTQYF
NA	TRBV27	NA	TRBJ2-2	TGTGCCAGCTGGAGGGAGACCGGGGAGCTGTTTTTT	CASWRETGELFF
NA	TRBV7-6	NA	TRBJ1-2	TGTGCCAGCAGCTTAGCGCCGGGCGGGGGAGAAGTGAGTGGCTACACCTTC	CASSLAPGGGEVSGYTF
NA	TRBV30	NA	TRBJ1-3	TGTGCCTGGACAGGGTCTGGAAACACCATATATTTT	CAWTGSGNTIYF
NA	TRBV6-6	once	TRBJ2-5	TGTGCCAGCAGTCTGAGCGGGACCCAGTACTTC	CASSLSGTQYF
NA	TRBV19	NA	TRBJ1-5	TGTGCCAGTAGTATAACAGCGGCAGGCTTCCAGCCCCAGCATTTT	CASSITAAGFQPQHF
NA	TRBV3-1/TRBV3-2	NA	TRBJ2-1	TGTGCCAGCAGCCAAGGACTATATGCCTACAATGAGCAGTTCTTC	CASSQGLYAYNEQFF
TRBD1	TRBV6-6	NA	TRBJ1-1	TGTGCCAGCAGTTTACAGGGGGCTTCGAACACTGAAGCTTTCTTT	CASSLQGASNTEAFF
TRBD1	TRBV27	once	TRBJ1-2	TGTGCCAGCAGTTCCCGGGACAGGGAGTGGGTAGGCTACACCTTC	CASSSRDREWVGYTF
NA	TRBV28	NA	TRBJ2-3	TGTGCCAGCAGTGCGCGGAACACAGATACGCAGTATTTT	CASSARNTDTQYF
NA	TRBV18	NA	TRBJ1-4	TGTGCCAGCTCACTCCAGGGAAAGAGACTGTTTTTT	CASSLQGKRLFF
NA	TRBV9	NA	TRBJ1-1	TGTGCCAGCAGCGTAAGGGGCGATAACACTGAAGCTTTCTTT	CASSVRGDNTEAFF
TRBD1	TRBV5-1	NA	TRBJ1-2	TGCGCCAGTAAGGGACAGGGGTTCTATGGCTACACCTTC	CASKGQGFYGYTF
NA	TRBV28	NA	TRBJ2-3	TGTGCCAGCAGCCCGTTTTTGGGAGCAGGTTCAGATACGCAGTATTTT	CASSPFLGAGSDTQYF
NA	TRBV6-5	NA	TRBJ2-3	TGTGCCAGCAGTTACAGGCGGGGATCGAGCACAGATACGCAGTATTTT	CASSYRRGSSTDTQYF
TRBD1	TRBV27	NA	TRBJ1-4	TGTGCCAGCAGTTTGCGGACAGGGGATCCAACTAATGAAAAACTGTTTTTT	CASSLRTGDPTNEKLFF
TRBD1	TRBV7-9	NA	TRBJ1-4	TGTGCCAGCAGCCGATTAACAGGGGAGCGTGAAAAACTGTTTTTT	CASSRLTGEREKLFF
NA	TRBV7-9	NA	TRBJ1-1	TGTGCCAGCAGCTCCGCCCGTCAGGGAGGCACTGAAGCTTTCTTT	CASSSARQGGTEAFF
NA	TRBV24-1	NA	TRBJ1-5	TGTGCCACCAGTGGGCGGAATAGCAATCAGCCCCAGCATTTT	CATSGRNSNQPQHF
TRBD1	TRBV18	NA	TRBJ1-2	TGTGCCAGCTCACCGCGGCCGGGACAGGTCTATGGCTACACCTTC	CASSPRPGQVYGYTF
NA	TRBV2	NA	TRBJ1-5	TGTGCCAGCAGTGAAGTACAGGGAAATCAGCCCCAGCATTTT	CASSEVQGNQPQHF
TRBD1	TRBV11-1	once	TRBJ2-2	TGTGCCAGCAGCCCACCTAGGACAGGGACCGGGGAGCTGTTTTTT	CASSPPRTGTGELFF
TRBD2	TRBV14	NA	TRBJ2-1	TGTGCCAGCAGCCACTCCCTAGCGGACTCGACCGAGCAGTTCTTC	CASSHSLADSTEQFF
TRBD2	TRBV5-6	NA	TRBJ2-1	TGTGCCAGCAGCTTGGTGGGTAGCGGGAGATGGGCATACAATGAGCAGTTCTTC	CASSLVGSGRWAYNEQFF
NA	TRBV12-5	NA	TRBJ2-3	TGTGCTAGTGGCCCGGAGAGAGATACGCAGTATTTT	CASGPERDTQYF
NA	TRBV27	once	TRBJ2-7	TGTGCCAGCAGTAGGGGCAGGGCGTCAACTTACGAGCAGTACTTC	CASSRGRASTYEQYF
NA	TRBV5-1	NA	TRBJ2-2	TGCGCCAGCAGCCTGGGGACTGTCGCGAACACCGGGGAGCTGTTTTTT	CASSLGTVANTGELFF
TRBD1	TRBV10-3	NA	TRBJ2-4	TGTGCCATCAGTGAGGGGACAGGGCATGCCTCCAAAAACATTCAGTACTTC	CAISEGTGHASKNIQYF
NA	TRBV5-1	NA	TRBJ2-1	TGCGCCAGCAGCTGGGAGCCGACCTACAATGAGCAGTTCTTC	CASSWEPTYNEQFF
TRBD2	TRBV5-1	NA	TRBJ2-3	TGCGCCAGCAGCTTGGCAGCGCTAGCGGGGACAGATACGCAGTATTTT	CASSLAALAGTDTQYF
NA	TRBV4-1	NA	TRBJ1-6	TGCGCCAGCAGCCAAGACAGGGTAAATAATTCACCCCTCCACTTT	CASSQDRVNNSPLHF
NA	TRBV6-1	NA	TRBJ1-2	TGTGCCAGCAGTGAAAGGGACTACTATGGCTACACCTTC	CASSERDYYGYTF
TRBD2	TRBV7-2	NA	TRBJ2-1	TGTGCCAGCAGCCCAGGGCGGACTAGCGGGCGCTACAATGAGCAGTTCTTC	CASSPGRTSGRYNEQFF
NA	TRBV25-1	NA	TRBJ2-6	TGTGCCAGCAGTGAAGGGTCCCGAGGGCCCTCTGGGGCCAACGTCCTGACTTTC	CASSEGSRGPSGANVLTF
TRBD2	TRBV3-1/TRBV3-2	NA	TRBJ2-5	TGTGCCAGCAGCCACGACATCGGACTAGCGGGGGAGACCCAGTACTTC	CASSHDIGLAGETQYF
TRBD1	TRBV5-1	NA	TRBJ1-4	TGCGCCAGCAGCTCCTCCGCAGGGGGGACAACTAATGAAAAACTGTTTTTT	CASSSSAGGTTNEKLFF
TRBD2	TRBV7-7	NA	TRBJ2-5	TGTGCCAGCAGCTTAGGCGGGACTAGCGGGGGGGCAACTGGAGAGACCCAGTACTTC	CASSLGGTSGGATGETQYF
TRBD1	TRBV5-1	NA	TRBJ1-6	TGCGCCAGCAGCTCTAACAGGGGCCAGTCACCCCTCCACTTT	CASSSNRGQSPLHF
NA	TRBV10-2	NA	TRBJ2-2	TGCGCCAGCAGTGAGGAACAGGGCGGCTGGACCGGGGAGCTGTTTTTT	CASSEEQGGWTGELFF
TRBD1	TRBV18	NA	TRBJ2-7	TGTGCCAGCTCACCGGGCAGGGGGTCCTACGAGCAGTACTTC	CASSPGRGSYEQYF
TRBD2	TRBV24-1	NA	TRBJ2-2	TGTGCCACCGGAGACAAAGGCGGACTAGCGGAGGGACCAGGGGAGCTGTTTTTT	CATGDKGGLAEGPGELFF
TRBD1	TRBV5-4	NA	TRBJ1-2	TGTGCCAGCAGCCCGGGGGACAGCAACCTCTATGGCTACACCTTC	CASSPGDSNLYGYTF
TRBD1	TRBV19	NA	TRBJ1-1	TGTGCCAGTAGCTCCGGGACAGGGAACACTGAAGCTTTCTTT	CASSSGTGNTEAFF
TRBD1	TRBV3-1/TRBV3-2	NA	TRBJ1-3	TGTGCCAGCAGCCGGGACAGGGGGTCTGGAAACACCATATATTTT	CASSRDRGSGNTIYF
NA	TRBV7-9	NA	TRBJ1-5	TGTGCCAGCAGCAACGAACCAGGGGGCAATCAGCCCCAGCATTTT	CASSNEPGGNQPQHF
TRBD1	TRBV5-1	NA	TRBJ1-2	TGCGCCAGCAGCTCTACACAGGGGCAAGGCTACACCTTC	CASSSTQGQGYTF
NA	TRBV6-5	NA	TRBJ1-1	TGTGCCAGCAGTTACTCGAGGCAGGGGAACACTGAAGCTTTCTTT	CASSYSRQGNTEAFF